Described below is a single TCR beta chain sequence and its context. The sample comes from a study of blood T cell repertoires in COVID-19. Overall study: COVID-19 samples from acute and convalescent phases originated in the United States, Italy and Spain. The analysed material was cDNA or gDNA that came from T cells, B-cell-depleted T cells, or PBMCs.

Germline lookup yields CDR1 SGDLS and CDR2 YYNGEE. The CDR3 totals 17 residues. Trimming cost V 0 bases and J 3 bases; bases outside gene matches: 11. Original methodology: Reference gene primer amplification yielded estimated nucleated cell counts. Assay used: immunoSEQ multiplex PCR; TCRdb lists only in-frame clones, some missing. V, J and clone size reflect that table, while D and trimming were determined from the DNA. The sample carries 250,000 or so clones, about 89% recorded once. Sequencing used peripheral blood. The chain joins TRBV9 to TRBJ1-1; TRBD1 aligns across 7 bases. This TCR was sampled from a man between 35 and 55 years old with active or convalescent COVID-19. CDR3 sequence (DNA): TGTGCCAGCAGCGTAGCTGCCAGGGGGAGTATGGACACTGAAGCTTTCTTT. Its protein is CASSVAARGSMDTEAFF.